These 24 T cell receptor beta chains share one sample of origin, sequenced in a study of T cell responses to AZD1222 COVID-19 vaccine (dated by TCRdb to the early 2020s). Taken with the paper, the label for time point translates to: about 28 days (+/-7) after the second vaccine dose. The library came from the immunoSEQ multiplex PCR assay. In its TCRdb copy, this immuneACCESS table keeps in-frame sequences only and misses some clones. Where compared with another copy, unresolved V genes explain less than half of these, and the others have no known cause. Present in this sample are approximately 75,000 clones, around nine tenths of which were seen just once. Roughly 18% of the sample is in the top ten clones. The sample consisted of peripheral blood, taken 28 days after the second AZD1222 dose. The receptors come from an adult who received the AZD1222 COVID-19 vaccine.

The CDR3 coding sequence is TGTGCCAGCAGTCCCCGTCTAGCGGGGGGGCGGAATGAGCAGTTCTTC. Amino acids: CASSPRLAGGRNEQFF. V is TRBV2 and J is TRBJ2-1; 12 nucleotides agree with TRBD2. Germline V lookup: CDR1 SNHLY, CDR2 FYNNEI. V dropped 5 bases and J dropped 7; count of bases not matched to a gene: 9. The CDR3 has 16 residues.

The chain employs TRBV7-6 and TRBJ2-5, with 9 bases that match TRBD2. Germline loops: CDR1 SGHVS, CDR2 FNYEAQ. Trimming cost V 3 bases and J 5 bases; bases outside gene matches: 7. This CDR3 has 15 amino acids. The CDR3 region is CASSFASGVGETQYF. CDR3 in DNA: TGTGCCAGCAGCTTCGCTAGCGGGGTTGGGGAGACCCAGTACTTC.

In DNA, the CDR3 is TGTGCCAGCAGCGGGGACAACGCCTACGAGCAGTACTTC. Protein sequence: CASSGDNAYEQYF. V gene TRBV2 combines with J gene TRBJ2-7; D may be TRBD1 (6 bases). CDR1 and CDR2 (germline): SNHLY, FYNNEI. The CDR3 sequence is 13 residues long. V lost 6 bases to trimming and J lost 2 bases, with 11 bases between them.

The rearrangement joins TRBV15 to TRBJ1-4, with 10 positions matching TRBD1. Germline lookup yields CDR1 LNHNV and CDR2 YYDKDF (reference sequence). Trimming took 4 bases from V and 7 from J; bases not matched to a gene: 3. The CDR3 covers 14 residues. The CDR3 coding sequence is TGTGCCACCAGCAAGGGGACAGGGGTTGAAAAACTGTTTTTT. It is translated as CATSKGTGVEKLFF. The variable domain in full, completed from reference TRBV15 and TRBJ1-4, reads DAMVIQNPRYQVTQFGKPVTLSCSQTLNHNVMYWYQQKSSQAPKLLFHYYDKDFNNEADTPDNFQSRRPNTSFCFLDIRSPGLGDTAMYLCATSKGTGVEKLFFGSGTQLSVL.

This rearrangement joins TRBV2 to TRBJ1-5; perhaps TRBD1 as D (5 bases). Between the trimmed V and J ends, which lost 2 bases and 3 bases, there was a span of 20 bases. CDR1 SNHLY and CDR2 FYNNEI come from the germline V gene. This CDR3 is 18 amino acids long. This CDR3 is CASSEMSRGQGNNQPQHF. The CDR3 DNA is TGTGCCAGCAGTGAAATGTCGAGGGGCCAGGGAAACAATCAGCCCCAGCATTTT.

The chain uses TRBV5-1 and TRBJ2-7; D is possibly TRBD1 (6 bases). CDR1 and CDR2 (germline): SGHRS, YFSETQ. This CDR3 is 15 amino acids long. The ends were cut back, 3 bases at V and 4 bases at J, with 17 bases in the middle. CDR3 sequence reads: CASSSNRERGYEQYF. In DNA form, the CDR3 reads TGCGCCAGCAGCTCAAACAGGGAACGCGGTTACGAGCAGTACTTC.

The chain combines TRBV7-4 with TRBJ2-1; no firm D call. This CDR3 is 13 amino acids long. Germline lookup yields CDR1 SGHVT and CDR2 SQSDAQ. The V gene lost 0 bases and the J gene lost 10 bases, with 10 bases spanning the gap. DNA of the CDR3: TGTGCCAGCAGCTTAGCGATACAACCCGAGCAGTTCTTC. Amino acids: CASSLAIQPEQFF.

The sample holds one count of this clone. V is TRBV2 and J is TRBJ1-5, with 8 bases fitting TRBD1. V shed 5 bases, J shed 4 bases, and the junction held 7 bases outside the gene matches. The CDR3 consists of 15 residues. Germline values: CDR1 SNHLY, CDR2 FYNNEI. The CDR3 DNA follows: TGTGCCAGCAGTCAGGGGACAGGTTTGAATCAGCCCCAGCATTTT. Amino acid sequence: CASSQGTGLNQPQHF. The entire variable domain, with the rest obtained from reference TRBV2 and TRBJ1-5, is as follows: EPEVTQTPSHQVTQMGQEVILRCVPISNHLYFYWYRQILGQKVEFLVSFYNNEISEKSEIFDDQFSVERPDGSNFTLKIRSTKLEDSAMYFCASSQGTGLNQPQHFGDGTRLSIL.

The CDR3 region is CASTNLGHSPTYEQYF. CDR3 coding DNA: TGTGCCAGCACCAATCTGGGGCACAGTCCCACCTACGAGCAGTACTTC. The chain carries TRBV27 and TRBJ2-7, with a weak D call TRBD1 (5 bases). CDR3 length: 16 residues. In germline, CDR1 is MNHEY, CDR2 SMNVEV (reference sequence). V was shortened by 7 bases and J by 2 bases, with 21 bases between the two germline ends.

The chain uses TRBV24-1 and TRBJ1-6; no definite D call. CDR1 KGHDR and CDR2 SFDVKD come from the germline V gene. V shed 6 bases and J shed 5 bases, with 10 bases lying between them. The CDR3 is made up of 14 amino acids. The CDR3 region has the DNA TGTGCCACCAGTAGGGCAGGCGATAATTCACCCCTCCACTTT. It translates to CATSRAGDNSPLHF.

The chain joins TRBV20-1 to TRBJ2-3; no firm D call. Trimming pared 5 bases from V and 7 bases from J, leaving 10 bases between. From germline, CDR1 is DFQATT and CDR2 SNEGSKA (reference sequence). This CDR3 is 11 amino acids long. The CDR3 loop reads CSAESQNTQYF. The CDR3 DNA reads as TGCAGTGCTGAAAGCCAGAATACGCAGTATTTT.

This clone has a handful of counts. This sequence joins TRBV19 and TRBJ1-1, with unresolved D. This CDR3 contains 14 residues. Germline-derived CDR1 and CDR2 are LNHDA and SQIVND (reference sequence). The ends were cut back, 3 bases at V and 1 base at J, with 9 bases in the middle. In DNA form, the CDR3 reads TGTGCCAGTAGTATTTCGGGTTCGAACACTGAAGCTTTCTTT. Its protein is CASSISGSNTEAFF.

The chain carries TRBV6-4 and TRBJ1-6; perhaps TRBD1 as D (5 bases). Germline V lookup: CDR1 MRHNA, CDR2 SNTAGT. The CDR3 consists of 13 residues. V gave up 6 bases and J gave up 6 bases, with 9 bases separating them. Here the CDR3 DNA reads TGTGCCAGCAGGGACAAATTTAATTCACCCCTCCACTTT. Protein: CASRDKFNSPLHF.

The chain has TRBV12-3 or TRBV12-4 and TRBJ1-1; D might be TRBD1 (5 bases). This CDR3 has 13 residues. V was clipped by 9 bases and J by 3 bases, with 14 bases between them. The CDR3 region is CASCGGLDTEAFF. The CDR3 DNA follows: TGTGCCAGTTGTGGGGGGTTAGACACTGAAGCTTTCTTT.

The rearrangement uses TRBV2 and TRBJ1-1, with unresolved D. This CDR3 is built from 15 residues. Germline V gene sequence: CDR1 SNHLY, CDR2 FYNNEI. The germline V and J ends were trimmed by 6 bases and 4 bases, with 18 bases remaining between them. The CDR3 protein is CASSRKPGGTTEAFF. The CDR3 nucleotides read TGTGCCAGCAGCCGAAAACCGGGTGGAACCACTGAAGCTTTCTTT.

This chain links TRBV7-9 with TRBJ1-5, with 7 bases that match TRBD1. The CDR3 sequence is 14 residues long. Germline lookup yields CDR1 SEHNR and CDR2 FQNEAQ (reference sequence). With V trimmed by 5 bases and J by 3 bases, 4 bases remained unmatched. CDR3 sequence: CASSQGGNNQPQHF. CDR3 bases: TGTGCCAGCAGCCAGGGGGGGAACAATCAGCCCCAGCATTTT.

The V call is TRBV7-2, the J call TRBJ2-5; D gene ambiguous. The CDR3 runs to 15 residues. The V gene's germline CDR1 is SGHTA and CDR2 FQGNSA. Trimming removed 2 bases at V and 2 bases at J, with 12 bases between. Here the CDR3 reads CASSLRLGWQETQYF. In nucleotides, the CDR3 is TGTGCCAGCAGCTTAAGGTTGGGCTGGCAAGAGACCCAGTACTTC. Full variable domain (remainder filled in from reference TRBV7-2 and TRBJ2-5): GAGVSQSPSNKVTEKGKDVELRCDPISGHTALYWYRQSLGQGLEFLIYFQGNSAPDKSGLPSDRFSAERTGGSVSTLTIQRTQQEDSAVYLCASSLRLGWQETQYFGPGTRLLVL.

This rearrangement joins TRBV27 to TRBJ2-7; D might be TRBD1 (5 bases). Germline values: CDR1 MNHEY, CDR2 SMNVEV (reference sequence). V lost 5 bases to trimming and J lost 3 bases, with 14 bases between them. This CDR3 has 14 amino acids. CDR3 bases: TGTGCCAGCAGTATGCGACAGCGAGGCTACGAGCAGTACTTC. It specifies CASSMRQRGYEQYF.

V usage is TRBV10-3 and J usage is TRBJ2-3, with 14 bases lining up with TRBD2. J lost 0 bases, V lost 3 bases, and 11 bases had no gene match. The CDR3 contains 20 residues. Germline V lookup: CDR1 ENHRY, CDR2 SYGVKD. The DNA for the CDR3 is TGTGCCATCAGTGACTCCGGACTAGCGGGGGGATTACCTAGCACAGATACGCAGTATTTT. It specifies CAISDSGLAGGLPSTDTQYF.

This sequence joins TRBV4-2 and TRBJ1-6; the D is unclear. The CDR3 has 19 amino acids. With 1 base removed from V and 0 bases from J, the gap between germline ends came to 16 bases. Germline loops: CDR1 LGHNA, CDR2 YNFKEQ. CDR3 protein: CASSQVGTPESSYNSPLHF. CDR3 in DNA: TGTGCCAGCAGCCAAGTCGGAACGCCGGAGAGCTCCTATAATTCACCCCTCCACTTT.

The V and J genes are TRBV5-4 and TRBJ2-2; perhaps TRBD2 as D (7 bases). Germline CDR1 is SGHNT and CDR2 is YYREEE (reference sequence). The CDR3 has 13 residues. CDR3 sequence: CAGGDVNTGELFF. The DNA for the CDR3 is TGTGCAGGGGGGGACGTGAACACCGGGGAGCTGTTTTTT.

This sequence joins TRBV19 and TRBJ1-5; the D gene is possibly TRBD1 (5 bases). The V gene lost 4 bases and the J gene lost 11 bases, with 18 bases spanning the gap. Per the germline V gene, CDR1 is LNHDA and CDR2 is SQIVND (reference sequence). The CDR3 contains 14 residues. The CDR3 here is CASSKGPTAVAQHF. In nucleotides, the CDR3 is TGTGCCAGTAGTAAAGGCCCGACAGCCGTGGCCCAGCATTTT.

The chain couples TRBV29-1 to TRBJ2-7, with a weak D call TRBD1 (6 bases). The V end lost 7 bases, the J end lost 2 bases, and 12 bases lay between the germline ends. Germline V CDR1 and CDR2: SQVTM, ANQGSEA. The CDR3 extends over 12 amino acids. CDR3 in amino acids: CSGRDTAYEQYF. In nucleotides, the CDR3 is TGCAGCGGCCGGGACACAGCCTACGAGCAGTACTTC.

The chain combines TRBV29-1 with TRBJ1-6; D unclear. The V gene's germline CDR1 is SQVTM and CDR2 ANQGSEA. V was trimmed by 6 bases and J by 9 bases, leaving 15 bases between them. The CDR3 has 13 residues. CDR3 amino acids: CSVTDGRGSPLHF. The CDR3 region has the DNA TGCAGCGTGACCGACGGCCGTGGTTCACCCCTCCACTTT.